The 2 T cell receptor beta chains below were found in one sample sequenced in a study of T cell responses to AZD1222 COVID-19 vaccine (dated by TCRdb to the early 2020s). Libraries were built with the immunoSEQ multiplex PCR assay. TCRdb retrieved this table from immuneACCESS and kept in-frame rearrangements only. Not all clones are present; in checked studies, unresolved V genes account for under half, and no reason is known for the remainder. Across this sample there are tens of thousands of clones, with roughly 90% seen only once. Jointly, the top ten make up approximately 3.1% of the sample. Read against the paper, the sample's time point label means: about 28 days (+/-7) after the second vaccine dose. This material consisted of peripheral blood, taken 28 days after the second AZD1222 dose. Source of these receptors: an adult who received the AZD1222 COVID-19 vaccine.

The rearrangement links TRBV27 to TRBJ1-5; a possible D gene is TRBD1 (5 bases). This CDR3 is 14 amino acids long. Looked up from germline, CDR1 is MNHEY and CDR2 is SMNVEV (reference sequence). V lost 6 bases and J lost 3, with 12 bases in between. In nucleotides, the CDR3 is TGTGCCAGCAGCCCAAGGACATACAATCAGCCCCAGCATTTT. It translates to CASSPRTYNQPQHF.

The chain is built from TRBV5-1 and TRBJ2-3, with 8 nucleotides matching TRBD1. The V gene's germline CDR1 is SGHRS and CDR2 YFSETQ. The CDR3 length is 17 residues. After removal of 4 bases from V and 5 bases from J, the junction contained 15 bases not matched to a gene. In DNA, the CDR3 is TGCGCCAGCAGCCGCTTTGCCTACCCGGACAGGGAAGATACGCAGTATTTT. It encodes CASSRFAYPDREDTQYF.